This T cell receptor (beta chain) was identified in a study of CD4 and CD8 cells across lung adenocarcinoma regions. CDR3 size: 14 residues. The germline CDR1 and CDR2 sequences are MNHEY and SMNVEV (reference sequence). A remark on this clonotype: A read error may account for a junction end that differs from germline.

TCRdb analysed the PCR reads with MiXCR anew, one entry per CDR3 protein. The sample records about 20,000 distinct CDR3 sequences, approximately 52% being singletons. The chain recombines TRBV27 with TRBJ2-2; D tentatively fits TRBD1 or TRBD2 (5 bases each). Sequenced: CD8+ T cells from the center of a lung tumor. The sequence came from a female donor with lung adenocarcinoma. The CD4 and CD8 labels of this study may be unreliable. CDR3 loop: CASSFQPSTGALFF. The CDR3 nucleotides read TGTGCCAGCAGTTTCCAGCCAAGCACCGGGGCGCTGTTTTTT.